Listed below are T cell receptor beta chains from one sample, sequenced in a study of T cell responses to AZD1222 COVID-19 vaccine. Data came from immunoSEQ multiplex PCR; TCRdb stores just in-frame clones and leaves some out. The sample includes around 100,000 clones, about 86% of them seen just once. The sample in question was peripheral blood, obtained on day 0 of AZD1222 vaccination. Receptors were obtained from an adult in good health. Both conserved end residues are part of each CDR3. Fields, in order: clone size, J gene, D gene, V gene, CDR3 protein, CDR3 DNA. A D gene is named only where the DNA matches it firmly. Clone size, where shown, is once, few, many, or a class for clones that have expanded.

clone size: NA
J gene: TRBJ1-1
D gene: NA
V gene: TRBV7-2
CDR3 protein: CASSTRRTENTEAFF
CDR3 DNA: TGTGCCAGCAGCACCCGAAGGACAGAGAACACTGAAGCTTTCTTT

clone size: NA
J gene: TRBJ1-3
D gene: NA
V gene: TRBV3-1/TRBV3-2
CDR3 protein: CASSHNRGNTIYF
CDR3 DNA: TGTGCCAGCAGCCACAACAGGGGAAACACCATATATTTT

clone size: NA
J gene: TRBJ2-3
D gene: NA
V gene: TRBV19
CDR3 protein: CASSAGRTDTQYF
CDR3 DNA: TGTGCCAGTAGTGCAGGGCGGACAGATACGCAGTATTTT

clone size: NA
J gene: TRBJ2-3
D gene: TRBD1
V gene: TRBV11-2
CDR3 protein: CASSLDAGGDTQYF
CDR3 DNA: TGTGCCAGCAGCTTAGACGCAGGGGGAGATACGCAGTATTTT

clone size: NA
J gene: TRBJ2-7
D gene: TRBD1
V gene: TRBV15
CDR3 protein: CATSRVRDRAYEQYF
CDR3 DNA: TGTGCCACCAGCAGAGTTAGGGACAGGGCATACGAGCAGTACTTC

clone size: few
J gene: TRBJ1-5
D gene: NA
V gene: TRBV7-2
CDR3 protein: CASSTSGYQPQHF
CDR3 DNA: TGTGCCAGCAGCACCTCGGGGTATCAGCCCCAGCATTTT

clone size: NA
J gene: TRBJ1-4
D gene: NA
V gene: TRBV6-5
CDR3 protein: CASGVYGLNEKLFF
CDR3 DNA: TGTGCCAGCGGGGTTTACGGCCTTAATGAAAAACTGTTTTTT

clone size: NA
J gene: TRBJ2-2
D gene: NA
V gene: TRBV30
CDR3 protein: CAWSVDKLAGPNTGELFF
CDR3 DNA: TGTGCCTGGAGTGTAGATAAGTTGGCAGGGCCGAACACCGGGGAGCTGTTTTTT

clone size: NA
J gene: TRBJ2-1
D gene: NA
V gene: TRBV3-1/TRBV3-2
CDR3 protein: CASSLKDPHSDNEQFF
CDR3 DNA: TGTGCCAGCAGCCTGAAGGATCCCCATTCCGACAATGAGCAGTTCTTC

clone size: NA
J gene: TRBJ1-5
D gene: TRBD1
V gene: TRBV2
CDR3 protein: CASSLLDRGSNQPQHF
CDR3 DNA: TGTGCCAGCAGTCTACTCGACAGGGGGAGCAATCAGCCCCAGCATTTT

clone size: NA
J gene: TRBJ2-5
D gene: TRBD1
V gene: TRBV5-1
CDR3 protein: CASSLETGVLGETQYF
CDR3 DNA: TGCGCCAGCAGCTTGGAGACAGGGGTGTTGGGCGAGACCCAGTACTTC

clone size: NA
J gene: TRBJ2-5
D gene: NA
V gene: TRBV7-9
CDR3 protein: CASSGDLQETQYF
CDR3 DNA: TGTGCCAGCAGTGGGGACTTACAAGAGACCCAGTACTTC

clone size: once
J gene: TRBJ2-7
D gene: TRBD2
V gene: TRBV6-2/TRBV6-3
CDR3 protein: CASSYPRLAGTYEQYF
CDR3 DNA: TGTGCCAGCAGTTACCCCAGACTAGCGGGGACCTACGAGCAGTACTTC

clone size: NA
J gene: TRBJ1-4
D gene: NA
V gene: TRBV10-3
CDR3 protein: CAISAGETNEKLFF
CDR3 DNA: TGTGCCATCAGTGCAGGGGAAACTAATGAAAAACTGTTTTTT

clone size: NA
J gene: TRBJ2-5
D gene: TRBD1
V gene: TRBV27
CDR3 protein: CASSPRQRGLGETQYF
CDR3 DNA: TGTGCCAGCAGTCCCCGGCAAAGGGGGCTTGGGGAGACCCAGTACTTC

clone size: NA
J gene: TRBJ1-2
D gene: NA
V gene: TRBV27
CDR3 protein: CASSPNLGHSNYGYTF
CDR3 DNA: TGTGCCAGCAGTCCGAACCTCGGACATTCTAACTATGGCTACACCTTC

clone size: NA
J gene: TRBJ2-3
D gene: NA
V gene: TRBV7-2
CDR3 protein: CASSLGGDPPKSTDTQYF
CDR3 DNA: TGTGCCAGCAGCTTAGGCGGGGACCCACCCAAGAGCACAGATACGCAGTATTTT

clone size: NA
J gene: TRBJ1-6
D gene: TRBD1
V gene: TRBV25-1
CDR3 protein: CASRSGTGSYNSPLHF
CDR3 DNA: TGTGCCAGCAGATCCGGGACAGGGAGCTATAATTCACCCCTCCACTTT

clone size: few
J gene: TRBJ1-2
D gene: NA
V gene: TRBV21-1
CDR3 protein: CASGLENTHYGYTF
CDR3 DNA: TGTGCCAGCGGACTTGAAAACACTCACTATGGCTACACCTTC

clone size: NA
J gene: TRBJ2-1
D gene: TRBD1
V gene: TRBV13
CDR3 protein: CASSLVGTGTNHEQFF
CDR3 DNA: TGTGCCAGCAGCTTAGTGGGGACAGGAACCAACCATGAGCAGTTCTTC

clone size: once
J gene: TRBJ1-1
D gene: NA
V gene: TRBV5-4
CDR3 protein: CASFGMNTEAFF
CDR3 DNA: TGTGCCAGTTTCGGGATGAACACTGAAGCTTTCTTT

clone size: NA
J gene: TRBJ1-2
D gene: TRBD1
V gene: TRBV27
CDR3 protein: CASSHDRGYGYTF
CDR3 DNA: TGTGCCAGCAGCCACGACAGGGGCTATGGCTACACCTTC

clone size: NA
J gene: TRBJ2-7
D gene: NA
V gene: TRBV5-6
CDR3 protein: CASSLDRYEQYF
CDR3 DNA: TGTGCCAGCAGCTTGGACAGGTACGAGCAGTACTTC

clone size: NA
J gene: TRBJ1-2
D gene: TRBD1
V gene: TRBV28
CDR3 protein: CASSPLGQGWSYTF
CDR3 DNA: TGTGCCAGCAGTCCCCTGGGACAGGGTTGGAGCTACACCTTC

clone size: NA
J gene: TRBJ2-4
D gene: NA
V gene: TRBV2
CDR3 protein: CASRQLEGTVKNIQYF
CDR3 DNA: TGTGCCAGCAGACAGTTGGAAGGGACGGTCAAAAACATTCAGTACTTC

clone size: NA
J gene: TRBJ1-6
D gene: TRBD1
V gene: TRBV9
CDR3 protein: CASSIAPGQGGYSPLHF
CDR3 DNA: TGTGCCAGCAGCATCGCCCCCGGACAGGGAGGATATTCACCCCTCCACTTT

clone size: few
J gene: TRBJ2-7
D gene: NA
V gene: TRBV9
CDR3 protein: CASSVAWGAYEQYF
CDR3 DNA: TGTGCCAGCAGCGTAGCGTGGGGCGCCTACGAGCAGTACTTC

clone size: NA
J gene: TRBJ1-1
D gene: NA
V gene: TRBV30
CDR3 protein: CAWSGRPVTEAFF
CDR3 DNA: TGTGCCTGGAGTGGGAGGCCAGTGACTGAAGCTTTCTTT